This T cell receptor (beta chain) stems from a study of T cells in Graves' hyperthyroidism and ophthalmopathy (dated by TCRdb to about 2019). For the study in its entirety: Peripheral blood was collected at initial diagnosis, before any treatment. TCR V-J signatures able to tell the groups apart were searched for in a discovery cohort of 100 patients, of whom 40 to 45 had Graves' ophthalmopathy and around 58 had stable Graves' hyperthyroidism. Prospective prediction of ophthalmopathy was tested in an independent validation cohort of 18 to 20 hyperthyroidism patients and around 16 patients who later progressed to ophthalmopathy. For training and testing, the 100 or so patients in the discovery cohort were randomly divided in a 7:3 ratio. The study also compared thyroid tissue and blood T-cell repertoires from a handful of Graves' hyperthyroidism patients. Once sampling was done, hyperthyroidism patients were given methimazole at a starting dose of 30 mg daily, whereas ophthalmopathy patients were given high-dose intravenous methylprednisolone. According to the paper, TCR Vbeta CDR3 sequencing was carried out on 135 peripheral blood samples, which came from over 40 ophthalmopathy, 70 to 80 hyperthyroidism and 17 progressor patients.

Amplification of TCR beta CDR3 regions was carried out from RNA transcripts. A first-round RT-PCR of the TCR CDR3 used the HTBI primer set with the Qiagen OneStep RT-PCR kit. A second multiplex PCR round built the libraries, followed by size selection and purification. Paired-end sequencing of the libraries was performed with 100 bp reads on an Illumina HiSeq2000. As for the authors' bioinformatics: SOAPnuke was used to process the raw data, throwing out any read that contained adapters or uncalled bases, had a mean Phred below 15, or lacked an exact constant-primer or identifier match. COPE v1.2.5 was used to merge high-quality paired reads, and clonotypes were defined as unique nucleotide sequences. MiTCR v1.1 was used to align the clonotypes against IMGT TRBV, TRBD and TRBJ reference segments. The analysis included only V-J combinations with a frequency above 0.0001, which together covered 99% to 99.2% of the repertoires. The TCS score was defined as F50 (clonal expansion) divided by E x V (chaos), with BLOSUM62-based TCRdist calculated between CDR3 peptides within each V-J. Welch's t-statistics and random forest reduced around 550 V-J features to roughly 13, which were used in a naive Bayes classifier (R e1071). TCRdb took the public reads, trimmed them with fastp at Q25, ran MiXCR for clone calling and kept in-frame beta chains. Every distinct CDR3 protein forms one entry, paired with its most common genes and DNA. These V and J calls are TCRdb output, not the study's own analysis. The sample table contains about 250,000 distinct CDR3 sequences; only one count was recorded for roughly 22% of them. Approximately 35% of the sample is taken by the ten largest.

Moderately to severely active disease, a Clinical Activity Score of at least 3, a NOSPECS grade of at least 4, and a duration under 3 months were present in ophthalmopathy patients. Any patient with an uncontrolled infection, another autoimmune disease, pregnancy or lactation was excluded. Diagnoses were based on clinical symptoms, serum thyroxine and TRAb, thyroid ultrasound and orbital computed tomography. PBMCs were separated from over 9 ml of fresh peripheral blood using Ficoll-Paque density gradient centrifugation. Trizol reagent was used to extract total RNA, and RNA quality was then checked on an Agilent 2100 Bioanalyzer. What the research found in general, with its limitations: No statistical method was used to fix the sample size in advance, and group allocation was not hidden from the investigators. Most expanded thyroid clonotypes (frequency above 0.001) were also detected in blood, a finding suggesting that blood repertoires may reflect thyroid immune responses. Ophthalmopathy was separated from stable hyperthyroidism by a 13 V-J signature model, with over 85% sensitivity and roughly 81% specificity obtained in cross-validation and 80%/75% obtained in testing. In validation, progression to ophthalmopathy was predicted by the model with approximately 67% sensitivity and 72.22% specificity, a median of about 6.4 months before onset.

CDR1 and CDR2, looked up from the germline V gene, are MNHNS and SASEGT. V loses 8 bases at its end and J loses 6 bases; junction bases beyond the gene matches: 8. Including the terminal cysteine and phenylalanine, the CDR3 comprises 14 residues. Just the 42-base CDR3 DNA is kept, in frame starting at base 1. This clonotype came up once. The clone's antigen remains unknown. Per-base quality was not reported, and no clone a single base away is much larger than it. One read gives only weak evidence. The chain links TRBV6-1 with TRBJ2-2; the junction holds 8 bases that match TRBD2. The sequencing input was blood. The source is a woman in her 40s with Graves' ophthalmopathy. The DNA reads TGTGCCAGCCCGGGACTAGGACTGTCCGGGGAGCTGTTTTTT. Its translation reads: CASPGLGLSGELFF.